This T cell receptor (beta chain) was retrieved from a study of STAT3 mutations in large granular lymphocyte leukemia. For the study at large: 40% of treated T-LGLL patients showed hematologic response to immunosuppression. Study-level points and caveats: Some patients had persisting codominant clonotypes that could mask small clones. Differing intervals and regimens complicate linking therapy response to clone burden. At least one immunodominant TCR beta clonotype appeared in every T-cell large granular lymphocyte leukemia patient. In 6 of 18 patients, new TCR clonotypes emerged after therapy.

Generated by immunoSEQ multiplex PCR, the TCRdb table keeps only in-frame clones and is missing some. The table lists approximately 25,000 clones, about 94% of them singletons. Worth noting for this clone: As yet, its antigen is unknown.

Between the trimmed V and J ends, which lost 1 base and 1 base, there was a span of 13 bases. The germline CDR1 and CDR2 sequences are KGHSH and LQKENI. The CDR3 has 16 residues. The J gene is TRBJ2-5, the V gene TRBV18, with a weak D call TRBD2 (7 bases). The receptor was isolated from a man aged 40-55 years with T-cell large granular lymphocyte leukemia. Some clones in this sample may be carry-over from other donors' samples. Sequencing used peripheral blood mononuclear cells. As DNA, the CDR3 is TGTGCCAGCTCACCACGGGTCGGGGGGCCCCAAGAGACCCAGTACTTC. Translation gives CASSPRVGGPQETQYF.